The entry below gives a single TCR beta chain sequence along with its context. What antigen it recognizes has not been identified. No per-base quality is available; no much larger clone lies one base away. The cysteine opens and the phenylalanine closes a CDR3 of 16 amino acids. Solely the CDR3 DNA is kept, with 48 bases framed from the first base. Trimming removed 4 bases from V and 3 bases from J; the gene matches leave 6 bases unexplained. CDR1 is given as SEHNR and CDR2 as FQNEAQ, both from the germline V gene (reference sequence). This specimen comes from a study of blood T cell repertoires in COVID-19 (dated by TCRdb to 2020 to 2022). A note on the overall study: The collaborator samples originated in the United States, Italy and Spain and spanned the acute and convalescent phases of COVID-19. The prospective study material was composed of cDNA or gDNA derived from T cells, B-cell-depleted T cells, or PBMCs. Sample metadata almost always included a de-identified subject ID, COVID-19 status, age in years and sex. The samples were drawn from the first 160 participants of the ongoing ImmuneRACE study and from about 1,200 subjects provided by 6 global collaborators. Deeply sampled blood TCRbeta repertoires from subjects exposed to, actively infected with, or recovered from COVID-19 were included in the dataset. Where available, HLA class I and class II types were taken from metadata supplied by the sample provider and were not determined by assay-based typing. The repertoires were made available in a free public database intended to serve as a resource for research on the immune response to SARS-CoV-2. What the work shows at the level of the full study, not this receptor alone: How much clinical and demographic metadata was included differed by source and by participant, and the metadata was provided uncurated.

TCRbeta CDR3 regions were amplified from genomic DNA using the immunoSEQ Assay, a bias-controlled multiplex PCR. The paper's data handling went like this. The number of nucleated cells in each sample was estimated by amplification of reference gene primers within the assay. To quantify the absolute abundance of each unique TCRbeta CDR3 rearrangement, sequence reads were collapsed and filtered. For each sample, productive Simpson clonality was calculated as the square root of Simpson's diversity index over productive rearrangements. TCRdb's version of the immuneACCESS table is confined to in-frame rearrangements and falls short of the full clone set. An unresolved V gene accounts for under half of the shortfall where checked; the remainder is of unknown origin. V and J calls and clone size are copied from that table; D and trimming were computed from the DNA. For this sample the table gives about 300,000 clones, of which 65% to 90% were detected only once. Clones ranked in the top ten supply under 11% of the sample.

In the prospective study, participants were roughly 18 to 89 years old, resided in 24 geographic areas of the United States, and were enrolled through a virtual design. To assign participants to cohorts, the prospective study relied on clinical history that participants themselves reported in a screening survey and a study questionnaire. ImmuneRACE Cohort 3 recovered participants were defined by two consecutive negative NP/OP PCR tests, healthcare professional clearance, or symptom resolution. Each participant in the prospective study had whole blood, serum and a nasopharyngeal or oropharyngeal swab collected by mobile phlebotomists. Prospective study participants could optionally give additional blood draws and questionnaires over an approximately two-month period. Prospective study blood samples were shipped either frozen or at room temperature before DNA extraction.

The sequencing sample was made of PBMCs or T cells enriched from blood (not recorded which). Recombination connected TRBV7-9 to TRBJ1-6; TRBD1 lines up with 7 middle nucleotides. This sequence originates from a woman aged 18-35 years who had recovered from COVID-19. The CDR3 protein: CASSSPQGHYNSPLHF. The DNA reads as follows: TGTGCCAGCAGCTCGCCACAGGGGCACTATAATTCACCCCTCCACTTT.